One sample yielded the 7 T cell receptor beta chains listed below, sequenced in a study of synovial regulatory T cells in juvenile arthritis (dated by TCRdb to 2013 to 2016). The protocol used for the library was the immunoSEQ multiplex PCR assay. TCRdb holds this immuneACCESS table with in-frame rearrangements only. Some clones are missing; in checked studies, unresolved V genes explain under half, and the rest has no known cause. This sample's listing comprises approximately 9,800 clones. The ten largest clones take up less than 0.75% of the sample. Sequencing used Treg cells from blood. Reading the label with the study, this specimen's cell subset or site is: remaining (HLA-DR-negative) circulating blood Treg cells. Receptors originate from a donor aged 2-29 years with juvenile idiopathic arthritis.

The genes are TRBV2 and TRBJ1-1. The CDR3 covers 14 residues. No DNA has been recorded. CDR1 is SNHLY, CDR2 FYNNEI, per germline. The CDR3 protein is CASSGVGLNTEAFF. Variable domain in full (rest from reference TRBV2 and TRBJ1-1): EPEVTQTPSHQVTQMGQEVILRCVPISNHLYFYWYRQILGQKVEFLVSFYNNEISEKSEIFDDQFSVERPDGSNFTLKIRSTKLEDSAMYFCASSGVGLNTEAFFGQGTRLTVV.

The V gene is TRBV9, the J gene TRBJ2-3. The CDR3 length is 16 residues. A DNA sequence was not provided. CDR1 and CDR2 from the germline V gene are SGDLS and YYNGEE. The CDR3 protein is CASSPGLGPRVDTQYF.

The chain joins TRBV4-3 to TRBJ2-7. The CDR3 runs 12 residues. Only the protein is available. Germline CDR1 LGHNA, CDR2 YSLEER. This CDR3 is CASSHGPYEQYF.

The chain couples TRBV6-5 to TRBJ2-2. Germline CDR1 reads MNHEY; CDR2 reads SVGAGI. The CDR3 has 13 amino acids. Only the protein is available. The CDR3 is CASSPRATGELFF.

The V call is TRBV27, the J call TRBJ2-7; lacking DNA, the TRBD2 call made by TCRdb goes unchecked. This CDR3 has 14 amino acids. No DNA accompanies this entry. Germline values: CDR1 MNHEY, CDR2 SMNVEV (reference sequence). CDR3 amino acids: CASSPGTPSYEQYF.

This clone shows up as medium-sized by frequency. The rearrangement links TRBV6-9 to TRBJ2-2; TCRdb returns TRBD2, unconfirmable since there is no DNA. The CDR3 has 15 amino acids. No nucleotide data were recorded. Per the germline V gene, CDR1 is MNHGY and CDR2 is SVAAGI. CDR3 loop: CASRGLGGSNGELFF.

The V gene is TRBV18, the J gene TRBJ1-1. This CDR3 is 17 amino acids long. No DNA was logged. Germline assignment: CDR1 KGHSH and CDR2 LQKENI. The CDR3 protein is CASSLSLGTTTGTEAFF.